This T cell receptor beta chain was sequenced in a study of T cell changes during pregnancy in multiple sclerosis. Clones were read by immunoSEQ multiplex PCR, and TCRdb kept only the in-frame ones, dropping some. The sample has some 22,000 clones; over 75% are singletons. This specimen was CD8+ T cells from peripheral blood mononuclear cells, taken after pregnancy. The receptor was derived from a female donor with multiple sclerosis, enrolled in a pregnancy study.

CDR3 sequence reads: CASSFNYRGRRGRFF. The CDR3 nucleotides read TGTGCCAGCAGCTTTAACTACAGGGGGCGAAGAGGCAGGTTCTTC. The rearrangement joins TRBV5-4 to TRBJ2-1; 9 bases are a match to TRBD1. This CDR3 spans 15 amino acids. The germline V gene has CDR1 SGHNT and CDR2 YYREEE (reference sequence). J was trimmed by 15 bases and V by 2 bases; bases with no gene match: 15.